These T cell receptor beta chains were read from a single sample in a study of T-cell memory formation after mild COVID-19. In TCRdb, the 5' RACE reads were re-called with MiXCR into one record per CDR3 protein. The repertoire includes about 290,000 distinct CDR3 sequences, 15% of them detected once, and about a fifth sits in the top ten. Specimen: PBMCs or a T cell subset sorted from them (not recorded which). These TCRs come from a man between 18 and 35 years old who had mild COVID-19 (a few samples of this study predate the infection). Cell type and time point are not known. The CDR3 runs from the conserved cysteine through the conserved F or W. The D gene is left open where the match is weak. The size of a clone is reported for some rows only, either as once, few or many, or as a class for expanded clones.

abundance: few; len: 14; v_gene: TRBV30; d_gene: NA; j_gene: TRBJ1-2; CDR3aa: CAWSVKGAAYGYTF; CDR3nt: TGTGCCTGGAGTGTAAAAGGGGCGGCCTATGGCTACACCTTC
abundance: NA; len: 12; v_gene: TRBV12-3/TRBV12-4; d_gene: TRBD1; j_gene: TRBJ1-5; CDR3aa: CASSPPGTAQHF; CDR3nt: TGTGCCAGCAGTCCCCCCGGGACAGCCCAGCATTTT
abundance: few; len: 14; v_gene: TRBV7-2; d_gene: NA; j_gene: TRBJ2-3; CDR3aa: CASSSLWSTDTQYF; CDR3nt: TGTGCCAGCAGCTCCCTCTGGAGCACAGATACGCAGTATTTT
abundance: few; len: 15; v_gene: TRBV5-4; d_gene: TRBD1; j_gene: TRBJ2-1; CDR3aa: CASSLGGQVDNEQFF; CDR3nt: TGTGCCAGCAGCTTAGGGGGACAGGTCGACAATGAGCAGTTCTTC
abundance: few; len: 13; v_gene: TRBV20-1; d_gene: TRBD2; j_gene: TRBJ2-5; CDR3aa: CSAIRGVVSAQYF; CDR3nt: TGCAGTGCTATCCGGGGGGTCGTGTCGGCCCAGTACTTC
abundance: NA; len: 15; v_gene: TRBV5-1; d_gene: NA; j_gene: TRBJ1-3; CDR3aa: CASSLGQNSGNTIYF; CDR3nt: TGCGCCAGCAGCTTGGGACAGAACTCTGGAAACACCATATATTTT
abundance: few; len: 14; v_gene: TRBV3-1; d_gene: NA; j_gene: TRBJ2-1; CDR3aa: CASSRLGTYNEQFF; CDR3nt: TGTGCCAGCAGCCGACTGGGTACCTACAATGAGCAGTTCTTC
abundance: few; len: 12; v_gene: TRBV6-2/TRBV6-3; d_gene: NA; j_gene: TRBJ2-5; CDR3aa: CASKGVGETQYF; CDR3nt: TGTGCCAGCAAGGGTGTAGGGGAGACCCAGTACTTC
abundance: NA; len: 16; v_gene: TRBV18; d_gene: TRBD1; j_gene: TRBJ1-2; CDR3aa: CASSRERDRAGYGYTF; CDR3nt: TGTGCCAGCTCGCGTGAGAGAGACAGGGCCGGCTATGGCTACACCTTC
abundance: few; len: 15; v_gene: TRBV27; d_gene: NA; j_gene: TRBJ2-5; CDR3aa: CASSFVPGLRETQYF; CDR3nt: TGTGCCAGCAGTTTCGTGCCGGGGTTGCGAGAGACCCAGTACTTC
abundance: few; len: 17; v_gene: TRBV4-2; d_gene: TRBD1; j_gene: TRBJ2-2; CDR3aa: CASSVPGTGDFAGELFF; CDR3nt: TGTGCCAGCAGCGTTCCCGGGACAGGGGATTTTGCCGGGGAGCTGTTTTTT
abundance: many; len: 13; v_gene: TRBV7-6; d_gene: NA; j_gene: TRBJ2-1; CDR3aa: CASSGRLTIEQFF; CDR3nt: TGTGCCAGCAGCGGCCGACTGACCATTGAGCAGTTCTTC
abundance: few; len: 17; v_gene: TRBV4-3; d_gene: NA; j_gene: TRBJ1-6; CDR3aa: CASSPSPTDRRNSPLHF; CDR3nt: TGCGCCAGCAGCCCCTCCCCCACCGACAGAAGGAATTCACCCCTCCACTTT
abundance: NA; len: 11; v_gene: TRBV29-1; d_gene: NA; j_gene: TRBJ1-1; CDR3aa: CSVAPYTEAFF; CDR3nt: TGCAGCGTGGCCCCCTACACTGAAGCTTTCTTT
abundance: many; len: 14; v_gene: TRBV12-3/TRBV12-4; d_gene: NA; j_gene: TRBJ1-2; CDR3aa: CASSTTGSPYGYTF; CDR3nt: TGTGCCAGCAGTACGACAGGCTCCCCATATGGCTACACCTTC
abundance: few; len: 14; v_gene: TRBV12-5; d_gene: NA; j_gene: TRBJ2-2; CDR3aa: CASGLLQYTGELFF; CDR3nt: TGTGCTAGTGGTTTGTTACAGTACACCGGGGAGCTGTTTTTT
abundance: many; len: 13; v_gene: TRBV29-1; d_gene: NA; j_gene: TRBJ1-5; CDR3aa: CSATLGGDQPQHF; CDR3nt: TGCAGCGCTACCCTCGGGGGAGATCAGCCCCAGCATTTT
abundance: NA; len: 15; v_gene: TRBV5-1; d_gene: TRBD1; j_gene: TRBJ2-3; CDR3aa: CASSYRGEDTDTQYF; CDR3nt: TGCGCCAGCAGTTACAGGGGGGAGGACACAGATACGCAGTATTTT
abundance: NA; len: 15; v_gene: TRBV20-1; d_gene: NA; j_gene: TRBJ2-6; CDR3aa: CSARDLEGGANVLTF; CDR3nt: TGCAGTGCTAGAGATCTAGAGGGTGGGGCCAACGTCCTGACTTTC
abundance: few; len: 15; v_gene: TRBV5-1; d_gene: NA; j_gene: TRBJ2-7; CDR3aa: CASSLDRTASYEQYF; CDR3nt: TGCGCCAGCAGCTTGGATCGGACGGCTTCCTACGAGCAGTACTTC
abundance: few; len: 18; v_gene: TRBV24-1; d_gene: TRBD2; j_gene: TRBJ2-1; CDR3aa: CATSDPLAGVMSYNEQFF; CDR3nt: TGTGCCACCAGTGATCCCCTAGCGGGGGTGATGTCCTACAATGAGCAGTTCTTC
abundance: few; len: 12; v_gene: TRBV19; d_gene: NA; j_gene: TRBJ2-1; CDR3aa: CASSIDSNEQFF; CDR3nt: TGTGCCAGTAGTATAGATTCAAATGAGCAGTTCTTC
abundance: many; len: 13; v_gene: TRBV5-1; d_gene: NA; j_gene: TRBJ1-2; CDR3aa: CASSLGDSFGYTF; CDR3nt: TGCGCCAGCAGCTTGGGCGACAGCTTCGGCTACACCTTC
abundance: few; len: 14; v_gene: TRBV11-2; d_gene: TRBD1; j_gene: TRBJ1-2; CDR3aa: CASTPGTGLYGYTF; CDR3nt: TGTGCCAGCACCCCTGGGACAGGCCTCTATGGCTACACCTTC
abundance: many; len: 17; v_gene: TRBV3-1; d_gene: TRBD2; j_gene: TRBJ2-7; CDR3aa: CASSPPGGLAGTREQYF; CDR3nt: TGTGCCAGCAGCCCCCCCGGGGGACTAGCGGGGACTCGCGAGCAGTACTTC
abundance: NA; len: 12; v_gene: TRBV6-5; d_gene: NA; j_gene: TRBJ1-4; CDR3aa: CASSAGRDKLFF; CDR3nt: TGTGCCAGTAGTGCGGGACGGGACAAACTGTTTTTT
abundance: NA; len: 15; v_gene: TRBV7-2; d_gene: NA; j_gene: TRBJ1-2; CDR3aa: CASSIRQRSNYGYTF; CDR3nt: TGTGCCAGCAGCATTCGACAGAGATCTAACTATGGCTACACCTTC
abundance: few; len: 13; v_gene: TRBV29-1; d_gene: NA; j_gene: TRBJ1-1; CDR3aa: CSVEPSRVPEAFF; CDR3nt: TGCAGCGTCGAGCCTTCCAGGGTACCTGAAGCTTTCTTT
abundance: NA; len: 14; v_gene: TRBV3-1; d_gene: NA; j_gene: TRBJ1-2; CDR3aa: CASSQEPRNYGYTF; CDR3nt: TGTGCCAGCAGCCAAGAGCCCAGGAACTATGGCTACACCTTC
abundance: once; len: 13; v_gene: TRBV20-1; d_gene: NA; j_gene: TRBJ2-4; CDR3aa: CSASLGAKNIQYF; CDR3nt: TGCAGTGCTTCCCTTGGGGCCAAAAACATTCAGTACTTC
abundance: NA; len: 15; v_gene: TRBV5-1; d_gene: TRBD1; j_gene: TRBJ1-1; CDR3aa: CASSPPTGGNTEAFF; CDR3nt: TGCGCCAGCAGCCCCCCAACAGGGGGAAACACTGAAGCTTTCTTT
abundance: few; len: 14; v_gene: TRBV18; d_gene: NA; j_gene: TRBJ2-1; CDR3aa: CASSSMGSYNEQFF; CDR3nt: TGTGCCAGCTCAAGTATGGGCTCCTACAATGAGCAGTTCTTC
abundance: few; len: 12; v_gene: TRBV21-1; d_gene: NA; j_gene: TRBJ1-4; CDR3aa: CASSKWQEKLFF; CDR3nt: TGTGCCAGCAGCAAATGGCAAGAAAAACTGTTTTTT